These 14 T cell receptor beta chains share one sample of origin, sequenced in a study of OX40 agonist ivuxolimab in advanced cancers. Method: immunoSEQ multiplex PCR; TCRdb's copy keeps in-frame clones and lacks some. Altogether 20,000 to 30,000 clones are present, approximately 91% being singletons, with the ten largest covering 45% to 50%. The sequenced sample was CD4+ or CD8+ T cells sorted from blood, obtained in a trial of the OX40 agonist ivuxolimab. Receptor source: an adult with an advanced solid tumor such as melanoma, head and neck, liver or kidney cancer.

The gene calls are TRBV7-8 and TRBJ1-5, with no clear D. Per the germline V gene, CDR1 is SGHVS and CDR2 is FQNEAQ. The CDR3 loop spans 16 amino acids. Trimming removed 5 bases from V and 0 bases from J, with 14 bases in between. DNA of the CDR3: TGTGCCAGCAGCCTTGGGCCCGGGAATAGCAATCAGCCCCAGCATTTT. Protein product: CASSLGPGNSNQPQHF.

The chain links TRBV5-1 to TRBJ2-6, with 9 bases aligning to TRBD1. Germline V gene data show CDR1 as SGHRS and CDR2 as YFSETQ. The CDR3 is made up of 17 amino acids. The V segment lost 4 bases and the J segment 0 bases; nucleotides outside the gene matches: 5. CDR3 region: CASSHGTGTSGANVLTF. The CDR3 DNA is TGCGCCAGCAGCCACGGGACAGGGACCTCTGGGGCCAACGTCCTGACTTTC.

This chain connects TRBV7-3 to TRBJ2-2; 8 nucleotides agree with TRBD1. Trimming removed 0 bases from V and 4 bases from J; junction bases left unmatched: 10. CDR3 length equals 18 residues. Germline CDR1 is SGHTA and CDR2 is FQGTGA. The CDR3 region has the DNA TGTGCCAGCAGCTTAACCCAAACAGGGGGGCTAGGCACCGGGGAGCTGTTTTTT. Encoded protein: CASSLTQTGGLGTGELFF.

The chain combines TRBV7-9 with TRBJ2-5, with 12 bases aligning to TRBD2. V shed 2 bases and J 5 bases; nucleotides not matched to a gene: 6. CDR1 and CDR2 (germline): SEHNR, FQNEAQ (reference sequence). The CDR3 length is 16 residues. The CDR3 sequence is CASSLPSGGAGETQYF. The CDR3 nucleotides read TGTGCCAGCAGCTTACCTAGCGGGGGGGCCGGTGAGACCCAGTACTTC.

The rearrangement uses TRBV7-8 and TRBJ1-1; 7 bases fit TRBD1. Germline loops: CDR1 SGHVS, CDR2 FQNEAQ. V gave up 1 base and J gave up 4 bases; unmatched junction bases: 6. The CDR3 runs to 15 residues. The CDR3 here is CASSLGQGVGTEAFF. CDR3 coding DNA: TGTGCCAGCAGCTTAGGGCAGGGGGTTGGCACTGAAGCTTTCTTT. The whole variable domain, filled in from reference TRBV7-8 and TRBJ1-1, reads GAGVSQSPRYKVAKRGQDVALRCDPISGHVSLFWYQQALGQGPEFLTYFQNEAQLDKSGLPSDRFFAERPEGSVSTLKIQRTQQEDSAVYLCASSLGQGVGTEAFFGQGTRLTVV.

The V and J genes are TRBV10-3 and TRBJ1-5, with D possibly TRBD1 on 5 matching bases. This CDR3 region has 13 residues. In germline, CDR1 is ENHRY, CDR2 SYGVKD. The germline V and J ends were trimmed by 0 bases and 5 bases, with 5 bases remaining between them. CDR3: CAISESRDQPQHF. In DNA, the CDR3 is TGTGCCATCAGTGAGTCCAGGGATCAGCCCCAGCATTTT.

The chain links TRBV6-5 to TRBJ1-4, with D possibly matching TRBD1 (5 bases). This CDR3 region has 15 residues. The V gene lost 5 bases and the J gene lost 5 bases, with 15 bases spanning the gap. Germline values: CDR1 MNHEY, CDR2 SVGAGI. CDR3 amino acids: CASSLAGLGNEKLFF. CDR3 DNA sequence: TGTGCCAGCAGTCTCGCGGGACTTGGGAATGAAAAACTGTTTTTT.

This chain uses TRBV10-2 with TRBJ2-1, with D possibly TRBD1 on 5 matching bases. Per the germline V gene, CDR1 is WSHSY and CDR2 is SAAADI. Trimming removed 3 bases at V and 4 bases at J, with 16 bases between. The CDR3 totals 16 residues. Here the CDR3 reads CASSDHRAGPYNEQFF. The DNA for the CDR3 is TGCGCCAGCAGTGACCACAGAGCAGGGCCGTACAATGAGCAGTTCTTC.

This chain uses TRBV7-9 with TRBJ1-4; D remains unclear. The V end was cut by 3 bases, the J end by 8 bases, with 22 bases between. The length of the CDR3 is 17 residues. CDR1 and CDR2 from the germline V gene are SEHNR and FQNEAQ (reference sequence). Here the CDR3 DNA reads TGTGCCAGCAGCTTGTGGCCCATGGGTCGGCAATCAGAAAAACTGTTTTTT. Its protein is CASSLWPMGRQSEKLFF.

This chain uses TRBV6-4 with TRBJ1-5; TRBD1 matches at 9 bases. Germline trimming cut 3 bases from V and 4 bases from J; bases unmatched to any gene: 4. Germline values: CDR1 MRHNA, CDR2 SNTAGT. CDR3 length: 15 residues. The CDR3 protein is CASSEGQGWNQPQHF. CDR3 nucleotides: TGTGCCAGCAGTGAGGGACAGGGATGGAATCAGCCCCAGCATTTT.

This clone was counted only a few times. The J gene is TRBJ2-7, the V gene TRBV7-2; 9 bases agree with TRBD1. Germline V lookup: CDR1 SGHTA, CDR2 FQGNSA. V shed 6 bases and J 5 bases; nucleotides not matched to a gene: 8. The CDR3 contains 14 residues. DNA of the CDR3: TGTGCCAGCAGTCTTACAGGGGGCGGCGACGAGCAGTACTTC. It is translated as CASSLTGGGDEQYF.

The chain uses TRBV7-2 and TRBJ2-3; 9 bases fit TRBD2. CDR3 length: 17 residues. Germline trimming cut 3 bases from V and 1 base from J; bases unmatched to any gene: 8. Germline CDR1 is SGHTA and CDR2 is FQGNSA. As DNA, the CDR3 is TGTGCCAGCAGCTTCCAAGGGGTAGCGGGGGGCACAGATACGCAGTATTTT. Residues: CASSFQGVAGGTDTQYF.

This sequence joins TRBV13 and TRBJ2-3, with D possibly being TRBD2 (7 bases). The length of the CDR3 is 17 residues. Germline values: CDR1 PRHDT, CDR2 FYEKMQ (reference sequence). Trimming took off 5 bases at V and 4 bases at J, with 22 bases between the two ends. The DNA for the CDR3 is TGTGCCAGCAGCGCTTCCTTTGGGGAGGGGGTTCCAGATACGCAGTATTTT. Its translation is CASSASFGEGVPDTQYF.

This chain links TRBV19 with TRBJ2-2, with 8 positions matching TRBD1. This CDR3 is built from 14 residues. Unmatched junction bases numbered 4, after V lost 5 bases and J lost 5 bases. Germline V gene sequence: CDR1 LNHDA, CDR2 SQIVND (reference sequence). In DNA form, the CDR3 reads TGTGCCAGTAGTTGGACAGGGTCAACCGGGGAGCTGTTTTTT. This encodes CASSWTGSTGELFF.